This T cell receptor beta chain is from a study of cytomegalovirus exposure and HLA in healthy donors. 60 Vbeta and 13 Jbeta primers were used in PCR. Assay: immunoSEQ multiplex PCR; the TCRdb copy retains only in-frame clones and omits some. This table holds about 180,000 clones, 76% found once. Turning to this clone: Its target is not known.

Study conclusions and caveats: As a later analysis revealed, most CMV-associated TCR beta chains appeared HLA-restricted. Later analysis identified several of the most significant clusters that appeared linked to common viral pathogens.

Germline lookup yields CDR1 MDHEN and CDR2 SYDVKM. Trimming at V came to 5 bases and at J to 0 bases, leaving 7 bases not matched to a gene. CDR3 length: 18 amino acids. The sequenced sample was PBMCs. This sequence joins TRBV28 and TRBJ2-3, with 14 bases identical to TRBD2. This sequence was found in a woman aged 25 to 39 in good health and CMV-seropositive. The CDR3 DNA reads TGTGCCAGCAGTCCCGGACTAGCGGGGGGCCGTAGCACAGATACGCAGTATTTT. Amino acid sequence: CASSPGLAGGRSTDTQYF. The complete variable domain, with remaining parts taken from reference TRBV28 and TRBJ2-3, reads DVKVTQSSRYLVKRTGEKVFLECVQDMDHENMFWYRQDPGLGLRLIYFSYDVKMKEKGDIPEGYSVSREKKERFSLILESASTNQTSMYLCASSPGLAGGRSTDTQYFGPGTRLTVL.